These T cell receptor beta chains were read from a single sample in a study of monozygotic twins with cystic fibrosis. Libraries were prepared by immunoSEQ multiplex PCR; TCRdb keeps only in-frame clonotypes and omits some of them. The sample includes 20,000 to 25,000 clones, approximately 98% of them seen just once. The specimen was blood. These receptors were taken from a girl aged 10-17 years with cystic fibrosis. CDR3s include the opening cysteine and the closing phenylalanine or tryptophan. Each record gives: J gene, V gene, clone size, D gene, CDR3 DNA, CDR3 protein. The D gene is left open where the match is weak. Some rows have no size entry. The others give once, few or many, or a class for an expanded clone.

J: TRBJ1-5
V: TRBV5-6
size: -
D: -
DNA: TGTGCCAGCAGCTTGGCCTCAGGGGTTTATCAGCCCCAGCATTTT
CDR3: CASSLASGVYQPQHF

J: TRBJ1-3
V: TRBV9
size: -
D: TRBD1
DNA: TGTGCCAGCAGCGCCGGACAGGGGTTAGACCCGAGCTCTGGAAACACCATATATTTT
CDR3: CASSAGQGLDPSSGNTIYF

J: TRBJ2-5
V: TRBV7-9
size: -
D: -
DNA: TGTGCCAGCATCCCCGCCCCGACGGGTCAAGAGACCCAGTACTTC
CDR3: CASIPAPTGQETQYF

J: TRBJ1-1
V: TRBV2
size: -
D: -
DNA: TGTGCCACACCACAGACGGGTGTTGACACTGAAGCTTTCTTT
CDR3: CATPQTGVDTEAFF

J: TRBJ1-5
V: TRBV19
size: -
D: -
DNA: TGTGCCAGTAGTATGAAAGGAACGCTGGGGGCTCAGCCCCAGCATTTT
CDR3: CASSMKGTLGAQPQHF

J: TRBJ2-5
V: TRBV20-1
size: -
D: -
DNA: TGCAGTGCTAAGGACCAAGAGACCCAGTACTTC
CDR3: CSAKDQETQYF

J: TRBJ2-1
V: TRBV6-1
size: -
D: TRBD2
DNA: TGTGCCAGCTTTAGGACTAGCGGGAGTGCGGATGAGCAGTTCTTC
CDR3: CASFRTSGSADEQFF

J: TRBJ1-5
V: TRBV4-1
size: -
D: TRBD1
DNA: TGCGCCAGCAGCCAAGTGGGACAGGGAGGTTGGAGCAATCAGCCCCAGCATTTT
CDR3: CASSQVGQGGWSNQPQHF

J: TRBJ2-7
V: TRBV7-8
size: -
D: TRBD2
DNA: TGTGCCAGCAGCTCCACCTGGATTAGCGGGATTTACTACGAGCAGTACTTC
CDR3: CASSSTWISGIYYEQYF

J: TRBJ2-5
V: TRBV7-8
size: -
D: -
DNA: TGTGCCAGCAGCTTAAGGACTCGGGTCCAAGAGACCCAGTACTTC
CDR3: CASSLRTRVQETQYF

J: TRBJ2-7
V: TRBV19
size: -
D: -
DNA: TGTGCCAGTAGTATGGGCAGGGCCTACGAGCAGTACTTC
CDR3: CASSMGRAYEQYF

J: TRBJ1-1
V: TRBV28
size: -
D: -
DNA: TGTGCCAGCAGTTTTTTAGGGGCTGAGAACACTGAAGCTTTCTTT
CDR3: CASSFLGAENTEAFF

J: TRBJ2-5
V: TRBV27
size: -
D: TRBD2
DNA: TGTGCCAGCAGTTCCCCCCGCTCGGGACTAGCGGGAGAGACCCAGTACTTC
CDR3: CASSSPRSGLAGETQYF

J: TRBJ1-4
V: TRBV19
size: -
D: -
DNA: TGTGCCAGTAGAGATCCAGGTGGTAATGAAAAACTGTTTTTT
CDR3: CASRDPGGNEKLFF

J: TRBJ1-1
V: TRBV15
size: -
D: -
DNA: TGTGCCACCGGTCGAGTTATAAACACTGAAGCTTTCTTT
CDR3: CATGRVINTEAFF

J: TRBJ2-3
V: TRBV6-6
size: -
D: -
DNA: TGTGCCAGCAGTGAGAGTCCCGATACGCAGTATTTT
CDR3: CASSESPDTQYF

J: TRBJ1-1
V: TRBV7-9
size: -
D: -
DNA: TGTGCCAGCAGCCGGAGGGAAGGGGAAGCTTTCTTT
CDR3: CASSRREGEAFF

J: TRBJ2-7
V: TRBV7-7
size: once
D: -
DNA: TGTGCTAGCAGCCCGAGGTTGGGGGCGCATCACAACGAGCAGTACTTC
CDR3: CASSPRLGAHHNEQYF

J: TRBJ2-3
V: TRBV5-1
size: -
D: TRBD2
DNA: TGCGCCAGCAGCTTTCTAGCGGGGGCTAGCACAGATACGCAGTATTTT
CDR3: CASSFLAGASTDTQYF

J: TRBJ2-4
V: TRBV2
size: -
D: TRBD2
DNA: TGTGCCAGCAACCCCATAGCGGGATTGTTTAGCATTCAGTACTTC
CDR3: CASNPIAGLFSIQYF

J: TRBJ2-1
V: TRBV9
size: -
D: -
DNA: TGTGCCAGCAGCGCTAGCGTAGCTTACAATGAGCAGTTCTTC
CDR3: CASSASVAYNEQFF

J: TRBJ2-3
V: TRBV4-3
size: -
D: TRBD2
DNA: TGCGCCAGCAGCCAAGGGGCGGCGGGACTAGCAACAGATACGCAGTATTTT
CDR3: CASSQGAAGLATDTQYF

J: TRBJ1-3
V: TRBV21-1
size: -
D: -
DNA: TGTGCCAGCAGCCCAGGGGGGGTTACAGGCTCTGGAAACACCATATATTTT
CDR3: CASSPGGVTGSGNTIYF

J: TRBJ2-3
V: TRBV2
size: -
D: -
DNA: TGTGCCAGCACATTTCAGGGGCCAAGCACAGATACGCAGTATTTT
CDR3: CASTFQGPSTDTQYF

J: TRBJ1-2
V: TRBV6-1
size: -
D: -
DNA: TGTGCCAGCAGAGGGCTGTTCTATGGCTACACCTTC
CDR3: CASRGLFYGYTF

J: TRBJ1-2
V: TRBV7-9
size: -
D: -
DNA: TGTGCCAGCAGCTTAAGGTGGAGTGGCTACACCTTC
CDR3: CASSLRWSGYTF

J: TRBJ1-1
V: TRBV4-3
size: once
D: -
DNA: TGCGCCAGCAGCCAAGATAGTCGGCGGATGAACACTGAAGCTTTCTTT
CDR3: CASSQDSRRMNTEAFF

J: TRBJ2-6
V: TRBV7-2
size: -
D: TRBD1
DNA: TGTGCCAGCAGCCCCGTCCCAGGGACAGGGGGCTCTGGGGCCAACGTCCTGACTTTC
CDR3: CASSPVPGTGGSGANVLTF

J: TRBJ2-1
V: TRBV6-6
size: -
D: TRBD2
DNA: TGTGCCAGCAGCCCGCTAGCGGGAGGGGATGAGCAGTTCTTC
CDR3: CASSPLAGGDEQFF

J: TRBJ2-5
V: TRBV5-1
size: -
D: TRBD2
DNA: TGCGCCAGCAGCTTGGGGTTCGCGGCGGGAGGGCCTGGGGAGACCCAGTACTTC
CDR3: CASSLGFAAGGPGETQYF

J: TRBJ1-2
V: TRBV18
size: -
D: -
DNA: TGTGCCAGCTCACCGCCCAGCTTCGGGGTCTATGGCTACACCTTC
CDR3: CASSPPSFGVYGYTF

J: TRBJ1-1
V: TRBV7-2
size: -
D: -
DNA: TGTGCCAGCAGCTTAAACGCGTACACTGAAGCTTTCTTT
CDR3: CASSLNAYTEAFF

J: TRBJ2-5
V: TRBV4-3
size: -
D: TRBD2
DNA: TGCGCCAGCAGCCAAGAACCCCGGCTAGCGGGAGAGTCGCAGTACTTC
CDR3: CASSQEPRLAGESQYF

J: TRBJ2-5
V: TRBV6-5
size: -
D: -
DNA: TGTGCCAGCAGTTACCCCCCCCAGTACTTC
CDR3: CASSYPPQYF

J: TRBJ1-1
V: TRBV5-6
size: once
D: -
DNA: TGTGCCAGCAGCTTAGGGGCCGGAAACACTGAAGCTTTCTTT
CDR3: CASSLGAGNTEAFF

J: TRBJ1-1
V: TRBV27
size: -
D: TRBD1
DNA: TGTGCCAGCAGTCCACAGGGGTGGGACACTGAAGCTTTCTTT
CDR3: CASSPQGWDTEAFF

J: TRBJ2-5
V: TRBV29-1
size: -
D: -
DNA: TGCAGCGTTCATAGGGGCAGCGACCAAGAGACCCAGTACTTC
CDR3: CSVHRGSDQETQYF

J: TRBJ2-5
V: TRBV7-9
size: -
D: TRBD1
DNA: TGTGCCAGCAGCTTAATGACAGGGGGCAGGGAGACCCAGTACTTC
CDR3: CASSLMTGGRETQYF

J: TRBJ2-7
V: TRBV6-5
size: -
D: -
DNA: TGTGCCAGCAGTTACTCGGTTCCGGGACATTCCTACGAGCAGTACTTC
CDR3: CASSYSVPGHSYEQYF

J: TRBJ2-1
V: TRBV7-6
size: -
D: TRBD2
DNA: TGTGCCAGCAGCTTAGCCCCGCTAGCGGGAGCGTACAATGAGCAGTTCTTC
CDR3: CASSLAPLAGAYNEQFF

J: TRBJ1-5
V: TRBV29-1
size: -
D: -
DNA: TGCAGCGTTGGACAGCAGGGGCAGCCCCAGCATTTT
CDR3: CSVGQQGQPQHF

J: TRBJ2-2
V: TRBV4-3
size: -
D: -
DNA: TGCGCCAGCAGCCAAGAACCGGGGATCGGGGAGCTGTTTTTT
CDR3: CASSQEPGIGELFF

J: TRBJ2-2
V: TRBV19
size: once
D: -
DNA: TGTGCCAGTCAGCGAGAAAACACCGGGGAGCTGTTTTTT
CDR3: CASQRENTGELFF